This T cell receptor (beta chain) was captured by sequencing in a study of blood T cell repertoires in COVID-19. Study in general: From the United States, Italy and Spain came samples of acute and convalescent COVID-19.

Repertoires were generated with immunoSEQ multiplex PCR, while TCRdb's copy carries only in-frame clones and drops some. The repertoire holds 120,000 or so clones, with 83% as singletons. Germline V CDR1 and CDR2: SGHRS, YFSETQ. The CDR3 is made up of 15 amino acids. The V and J ends lost 0 bases and 7 bases, in that order; junction bases with no gene match: 5. The V gene is TRBV5-1, the J gene TRBJ2-1, with 9 nucleotides matching TRBD1. The clonotype originates from an elderly man with active or convalescent COVID-19. Sequencing was carried out using peripheral blood. CDR3 nucleotides: TGCGCCAGCAGCTTGGGGGGGACAGGGTTGAATGAGCAGTTCTTC. It codes for CASSLGGTGLNEQFF.